Below, 10 T cell receptor beta chains from the same sample are listed, as sequenced in a study of human T cells and chemical hapten exposure. Time point described: patch test 2, 6 weeks after DPC sensitization. The treatment denotes: therapeutic diphenylcyclopropenone sensitization with weekly scalp DPC. TCRdb passed the RACE reads through MiXCR, listing each CDR3 protein once. The sample includes 330,000 or so distinct CDR3 sequences, about 6.3% seen only once; the top ten take about 5%. The material sequenced was whole blood, taken in connection with sensitization to the hapten diphenylcyclopropenone (DPC). The receptor set was obtained from a woman aged 18 to 35 with alopecia areata. Some clones in this sample may be carry-over from other donors' samples.

In its sample, this clonotype was seen a few times. The chain links TRBV19 to TRBJ1-1; weak D call: TRBD1 (6 bases). Germline V gene lookup returns CDR1 LNHDA and CDR2 SQIVND (reference sequence). The CDR3 has 14 residues. V was pared by 5 bases and J by 5 bases, with 15 bases between. The CDR3 region is CASSAGTRGTEAFF. For the CDR3, the DNA is TGTGCCAGTAGTGCCGGGACGAGGGGGACTGAAGCTTTCTTT.

The rearrangement joins TRBV28 to TRBJ2-4; TRBD1 is a possible D gene (6 bases). The CDR3 spans 15 residues. Germline V gene lookup returns CDR1 MDHEN and CDR2 SYDVKM. V lost 6 bases to trimming and J lost 3 bases, with 15 bases between them. The CDR3 loop is CASSLETGDKNIQYF. The DNA of the CDR3 is TGTGCCAGCAGCCTAGAGACAGGCGACAAAAACATTCAGTACTTC.

This rearrangement joins TRBV6-2 or TRBV6-3 to TRBJ2-7; D gene ambiguous. Germline-derived CDR1 and CDR2 are MNHEY and SVGEGT. V was pared by 8 bases and J by 0 bases, with 11 bases between. CDR3 length equals 13 residues. The CDR3 region is CASRLDVSYEQYF. The CDR3 DNA sequence: TGTGCCAGCCGACTTGACGTCTCCTACGAGCAGTACTTC.

This clonotype was detected a few times. This chain joins TRBV6-6 and TRBJ1-5; D is perhaps TRBD1 (5 bases). The CDR3 loop spans 15 amino acids. V lost 6 bases and J lost 2, with 14 bases in between. CDR1 is MNHNY and CDR2 is SVGAGI in the germline V gene (reference sequence). The DNA of the CDR3 is TGTGCCAGCAGCCCCAGGGTTGAAGGCAATCAGCCCCAGCATTTT. Its protein product is CASSPRVEGNQPQHF.

This clonotype has a count of ten or more. The chain is built from TRBV10-3 and TRBJ1-1, with 10 bases that match TRBD1. V lost 4 bases and J lost 5; bases outside the gene matches: 4. This CDR3 region has 14 residues. Germline V CDR1 and CDR2: ENHRY, SYGVKD. CDR3 nucleotides: TGTGCCATCAGTGCCGGACAGGGGGTTACTGAAGCTTTCTTT. Translating it yields CAISAGQGVTEAFF.

At least ten counts were recorded for this clonotype. The chain is built from TRBV20-1 and TRBJ1-1; D uncertain. The V and J ends lost 4 bases and 2 bases respectively, with 8 bases between them. From germline, CDR1 is DFQATT and CDR2 SNEGSKA (reference sequence). There are 12 residues in the CDR3. CDR3 coding DNA: TGCAGTGCTACCAAGACTAACACTGAAGCTTTCTTT. This codes for CSATKTNTEAFF.

This clonotype occurred a few times. The CDR3 nucleotides are TGTGCCAGCAGTCAGTTAGGCAGGGACGATACGCAGTATTTT. Protein: CASSQLGRDDTQYF. The chain employs TRBV7-2 and TRBJ2-3; D possibly uses TRBD1 or TRBD2 (5 bases each). Per germline, CDR1 SGHTA and CDR2 FQGNSA. The V gene lost 6 bases and the J gene lost 6 bases, with 16 bases spanning the gap. The CDR3 loop spans 14 amino acids.

A few counts support this clonotype. The chain joins TRBV28 to TRBJ2-7; maybe TRBD1 (5 bases). The ends were cut back, 4 bases at V and 9 bases at J, with 25 bases in the middle. CDR3 length equals 16 residues. The germline gives CDR1 MDHEN, CDR2 SYDVKM. The CDR3 nucleotides read TGTGCCAGCAGTTCTCCGATTGTGGGGCGCTATACCCGGCAGTACTTC. Its translation: CASSSPIVGRYTRQYF.

This clonotype has ten or more counts. The rearrangement uses TRBV6-2 or TRBV6-3 and TRBJ2-1; the match to TRBD1 covers 11 bases. Germline V gives CDR1 MNHEY, CDR2 SVGEGT. This CDR3 spans 13 amino acids. V trimming: 5 bases; J trimming: 10 bases; junction bases outside the gene matches: 4. The CDR3 DNA follows: TGTGCCAGCAGTCGGACAGGGGGCGTGGAGCAGTTCTTC. Amino acids: CASSRTGGVEQFF.

The table lists this clonotype with many counts. V and J are TRBV20-1 and TRBJ1-3; 7 bases line up with TRBD1. Per the germline V gene, CDR1 is DFQATT and CDR2 is SNEGSKA (reference sequence). V was pared by 0 bases and J by 6 bases, with 8 bases of the junction left unmatched. This CDR3 is 15 amino acids long. CDR3 coding DNA: TGCAGTGCTAGAGATCGAGAGGGGGCGGAAAACACCATATATTTT. It translates to CSARDREGAENTIYF.